This T cell receptor (beta chain) was profiled in a study of cytomegalovirus exposure and HLA in healthy donors (dated 2017 in TCRdb). Study-level background: An earlier analysis of a few hundred of the donors reported about 260 Gb of sequence data and 95 million to 130 million unique TCR beta sequences obtained from about 179 million T cells. Roughly 300 gigabases of sequencing data and around 90 million unique TCR sequences made up an early release that covered over 550 HLA-typed donors. Of the approximately 400 genotyped donors, 70% to 90% were placed in the genetic ancestry cluster associated with self-reported Caucasian donors. The study was designed to test whether signatures of past pathogen exposure could be identified by cataloging public T cell receptors. Using immunosequencing, the study profiled T cell repertoires from 500 to 800 subjects and related those repertoires to cytomegalovirus serostatus. In addition to the first cohort of 666 subjects, a separate validation cohort of some 120 different subjects was used. To predict cytomegalovirus infection status, the study brought together high-throughput TCR immunosequencing, statistical association of individual TCRs with disease status, and machine learning. A later analysis re-examined previously published TCR beta repertoires from more than 600 donors and added high-resolution HLA genotyping to investigate patterns of TCR occurrence. Rather than using new phenotypic data, the later analysis identified candidate immune exposures from TCR beta sequences and from how often those sequences occurred across donors. In an earlier analysis of 587 of the donors, high-throughput TCR beta sequencing was used to judge whether each TCR beta V gene segment behaved as functional or pseudogenic. Donor age, sex, ethnicity and CMV serostatus were collected together with the repertoire data. In a later genetic analysis, genome-wide SNP genotypes for about three fifths of the roughly 670 donors were used, and that subset was treated as a discovery cohort. Every repertoire in the discovery cohort had been generated on one and the same sequencing platform. HLA typing covered class I and class II loci at four-digit resolution. The number of typed donors differed by locus: roughly 629-640 for A, B, C, DRB1 and DQB1; some 500 for DQA1; approximately 610 for DPA1; and 400 to 480 for DPB1. A handful of DR-DQ haplotypes were handled as single units for association and clustering because linkage in the cohort was strong. Among about 400 genotyped donors of the cohort, an average of around 220,000 unique TCR beta nucleotide sequences was sequenced per donor, of which about 19% were non-productive.

Based on the germline V gene, the CDR1 and CDR2 sequences are SGHDT and YYEEEE. The CDR3 has 15 amino acids, counting the end cysteine and phenylalanine. Only the CDR3 portion is preserved as DNA: 45 bases, with reading frame beginning at the first base. V and J lose 4 bases and 0 bases, and a span of 10 bases separates them. In total, approximately 610 healthy bone marrow donors made up the cohort. Cohort members were all nominally healthy when sampled, although unrecorded immune exposures were likely present. The donor tested CMV seropositive, placing the donor among the approximately 290 seropositive members of the cohort. Each donor provided a peripheral blood sample, and peripheral blood mononuclear cells were used for TCR beta sequencing. The Qiagen DNeasy Blood Extraction Kit was used to extract genomic DNA from the blood cell samples. Library preparation used the immunoSEQ multiplex PCR assay. A mixture of 60 forward primers for TCR Vbeta segments and 13 reverse primers for TCR Jbeta segments was used in the multiplex PCR. The CDR3 region of rearranged TCR beta genes was amplified from genomic DNA with a multiplex PCR assay. On the Illumina HiSeq System, the amplified TCR beta libraries were sequenced as 87-base-pair reads. As for the original processing: Across the 600 to 700 repertoires, a later analysis counted 60 million to 90 million unique TCR beta chains, roughly 11 million of which were shared by at least two donors. A nearest-neighbor algorithm error-corrected the raw reads and collapsed the reads into unique sequences, merging closely related sequences to remove PCR and sequencing errors. To assign V, D and J gene segments, CDR3 sequences were aligned to IMGT reference sequences. For a sequence to be retained, a match of at least six nucleotides to both a V gene segment and a J gene segment was required. A rearrangement was called productive if the CDR3 had no stop codons and remained in frame with V and J, and every other rearrangement was called non-productive. Following IMGT convention, CDR3 was defined as the stretch from the second conserved V-encoded cysteine up to the conserved J-encoded phenylalanine. In an earlier analysis of approximately 500 of the donors, sequences lacking an unambiguous match to a single V gene segment were excluded. An earlier analysis of a few hundred of the donors classified V segments as functional when productive rearrangements were above 56.7% and as segregating when the standard deviation between donors was above 5%. To diagnose cytomegalovirus status from the catalog of TCR beta chain sequences, a statistical classification framework was built. A later analysis assigned V and J genes by comparing TCR nucleotide sequences with IMGT/GENE-DB human TR gene sequences. The TCRdist pipeline was used in a later analysis to assign CDR3 sequences and most-parsimonious VDJ recombination scenarios. A later analysis defined each TCR beta chain by its CDR3 amino acid sequence plus V-gene family, and excluded reads lacking a unique V-gene family. As a way to deal with suspected cross-contamination and a sequencing artifact, a later analysis dropped hundreds of nucleotide sequences that were highly shared and had low generation probability. For each public chain, a later analysis derived a clonal expansion index from normalized ranks of inferred template counts within each repertoire. Generation probabilities in a later analysis came from a VDJ recombination model fitted to out-of-frame rearrangements, and those results were checked against IGoR. A later analysis scored TCR-TCR, TCR-HLA and TCR-CMV co-occurrence with hypergeometric tests, applying a repertoire-size bias correction to TCR pairs. A later analysis estimated false discovery rates by permuting HLA or CMV assignments 20 times. In a later analysis, co-occurring TCRs were grouped with DBSCAN, and TCRdist sequence similarity was added when clustering was performed within HLA-allele-positive subsets. For co-occurrence clustering, repertoires with fewer than 30,000 or more than 120,000 public chains were excluded, along with roughly 5 repertoires with anomalous nucleotide sharing. Imported from immuneACCESS, the table was reduced by TCRdb to in-frame sequences with V and J called. These copies leave out some clones; in studies compared against another copy, an unresolved V gene accounts for under half, and the cause of the remainder is not known. The V and J calls and clone size are taken from that table; D and trimming were inferred from the DNA. The sample yields approximately 100,000 clones; 85% were counted once. 7% to 8.5% of the sample goes to the ten largest clones.

Only a few counts were recorded for this clone. Its antigen target is currently unknown. No much larger clone is present one base from it, and per-base qualities are unavailable. Here is what the overall study found, with its caveats: V-gene and J-gene trimming of TCR beta chains was associated with a missense DCLRE1C variant in a later genetic analysis, and the association was replicated in an independent cohort. Strong co-occurrence of HLA alleles, especially DR and DQ, made assigning TCR associations to individual alleles difficult. In a later analysis, several top co-occurrence clusters were reported to appear linked to parvovirus B19, influenza, CMV and Epstein-Barr virus. In vitro tests confirmed that three of the cytomegalovirus-associated TCR beta chains recognize cytomegalovirus antigens. Sequencing depth was assumed to be roughly uniform across donors in the presence/absence analyses, though that assumption may not hold. In this cohort, only TCR beta chains were sequenced, and detectable features were limited by the absence of alpha or paired-chain data. A total of fewer than 200 TCR beta chains were listed by the study as associated with cytomegalovirus. Specific HLA alleles were associated with more than 15,000 TCR beta sequences at a false discovery rate of 0.05 in a later analysis. In both the original and validation cohorts, the classifier was reported to diagnose cytomegalovirus status with high specificity and sensitivity. A further reported finding was that TCR beta sequences accurately predicted the HLA-A and HLA-B alleles for most subjects in the first cohort. According to the authors, the approach could potentially be generalized to other disease states and immunological phenotypes. According to a later genetic analysis, donors in an Asian-associated ancestry cluster had fewer N-insertions in productive TCRs than the approximately 630-donor mean. Compared with equally common non-associated chains, HLA-associated TCR beta chains in a later analysis were more clonally expanded and had lower generation probabilities. In a later analysis, the rate of TCR association differed among HLA loci, with DRB1 alleles having the most associated TCRs and HLA-C alleles having the fewest. Across donors, most TCR sequences were observed very rarely, whereas some public TCRs were present in many individuals. Some IMGT-functional V segments, including TRBV6-2 and TRBV6-3, could not be told apart with the 87-base-pair reads, so those segments were excluded. HLA typing was unavailable for some donors at each locus, so association tests used only the typed subset. The earlier analysis of fewer than 750 of the donors excluded around 17 rarely observed V segments, including chromosome 9 orphons, because counts were too low. Correlated functional status among segregating V segments might be attributable to linkage disequilibrium, but an unknown experimental factor could not be ruled out. An earlier analysis of approximately 570 of the donors showed that most TCR beta V segments appeared in productive rearrangements either about 87% or about 30% of the time, which broadly matched IMGT annotations. A cluster of highly shared sequence variants was judged likely to represent a technical artifact of the sequencing pipeline. CMV serostatus was the only immune exposure information available for the cohort. According to a later analysis, most CMV-associated TCR beta chains appeared to be HLA-restricted, and the HLA associations seemed to be driven largely by CMV exposure.

This sequence was found in a man between 40 and 49 years old in good health and CMV-seropositive. The sequence links TRBV5-6 to TRBJ2-2, with a tentative D gene TRBD2 over 6 matching bases. The sample was PBMCs. Read as DNA, the sequence is TGTGCCAGCAGCCCAGGGACTTCGAACACCGGGGAGCTGTTTTTT. Its protein product is CASSPGTSNTGELFF.